This T cell receptor (beta chain) derives from a study of radiotherapy plus CTLA-4 blockade in lung cancer. Libraries were prepared by immunoSEQ multiplex PCR; TCRdb keeps only in-frame clonotypes and omits some of them. Here the sample spans 84,000 or so clones, under 85% being singletons. Patients with chemo-refractory metastatic non-small-cell lung cancer received focal radiation plus CTLA-4 blockade with ipilimumab. The ends were cut back, 3 bases at V and 0 bases at J, with 5 bases in the middle. CDR3 length equals 13 residues. CDR1 and CDR2 (germline): KGHSH, LQKENI. Sample: peripheral blood, taken from a patient treated with radiotherapy plus ipilimumab. This rearrangement joins TRBV18 to TRBJ1-1; D remains ambiguous. The receptor was isolated from a human donor with non-small cell lung cancer that progressed on radiotherapy plus ipilimumab. The CDR3 spells CASSPGVNTEAFF. In DNA, the CDR3 is TGTGCCAGCTCACCGGGAGTGAACACTGAAGCTTTCTTT.